Listed here is a single T cell receptor beta chain. As yet, its antigen is unknown. The CDR3 has 18 residues. Germline values: CDR1 MGHRA, CDR2 YSYEKL. Trimming removed 0 bases from V and 4 bases from J; junction bases left unmatched: 14. This specimen belongs to a study of cytotoxic CD8 clonotypes in ibrutinib-treated CLL. Study information: It was after a median 12 months of treatment, range 6 to 36, that response samples were taken.

Regarding the study as a whole: Baseline clonality exceeded age-matched healthy donors and tracked circulating CD8+ T-cell counts. Clonality rose at ibrutinib response, held steady in sustained remission, and fell toward baseline at progression. In sustained-remission versus progressing patients, sampling times differed.

The table came from immunoSEQ multiplex PCR; TCRdb's copy has only in-frame clones and leaves some out. Among 110,000 to 150,000 clones listed, roughly 83% were seen once. The sample here was PBMCs, taken after 12 months of ibrutinib treatment. The source is a human donor with chronic lymphocytic leukemia. The chain carries TRBV4-1 and TRBJ2-5; TRBD2 matches 7 bases. DNA of the CDR3: TGCGCCAGCAGCCAAGATCCCCGGCAGGGAGGGCGACCAGAGACCCAGTACTTC. Protein sequence: CASSQDPRQGGRPETQYF.